This T cell receptor beta chain comes out of a study of tumor and adjacent non-tumor tissue in lung cancer. The CDR3 covers 14 residues. In germline, CDR1 is MNHNS, CDR2 SASEGT. TCRbeta libraries were built with three rounds of nested PCR, modified from ARM-PCR. One entry per CDR3 protein, called by TCRdb with MiXCR from the multiplex PCR reads. The data contain 76,000 or so distinct CDR3 sequences, about two thirds of them singletons. The template was RNA from unsorted bulk tissue. Comment on this clonotype: The junction differs from germline at one of its ends, possibly a read error.

The J gene is TRBJ2-2, the V gene TRBV6-1; possibly TRBD1 or TRBD2 for D (5 bases each). The specimen sequenced was lung tumor tissue. This TCR came from a woman aged 70-85 years with non-small cell lung cancer. CDR3 nucleotides: TGTGCCAGCAGTTTACAGGCGAACACCTGGGAGCTGTTTTTC. It codes for CASSLQANTWELFF.